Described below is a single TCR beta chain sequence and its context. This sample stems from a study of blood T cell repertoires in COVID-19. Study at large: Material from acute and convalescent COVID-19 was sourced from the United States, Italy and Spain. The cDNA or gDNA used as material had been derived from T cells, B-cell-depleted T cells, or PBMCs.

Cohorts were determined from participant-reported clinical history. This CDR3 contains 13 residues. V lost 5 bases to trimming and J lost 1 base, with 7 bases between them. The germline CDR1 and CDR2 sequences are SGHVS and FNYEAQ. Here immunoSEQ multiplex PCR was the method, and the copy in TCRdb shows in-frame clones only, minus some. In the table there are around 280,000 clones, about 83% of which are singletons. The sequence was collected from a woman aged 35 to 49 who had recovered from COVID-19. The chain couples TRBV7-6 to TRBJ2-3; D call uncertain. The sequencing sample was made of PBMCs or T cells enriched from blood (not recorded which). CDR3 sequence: CASSPSRTDTQYF. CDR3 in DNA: TGTGCCAGCAGCCCGAGCCGCACAGATACGCAGTATTTT.